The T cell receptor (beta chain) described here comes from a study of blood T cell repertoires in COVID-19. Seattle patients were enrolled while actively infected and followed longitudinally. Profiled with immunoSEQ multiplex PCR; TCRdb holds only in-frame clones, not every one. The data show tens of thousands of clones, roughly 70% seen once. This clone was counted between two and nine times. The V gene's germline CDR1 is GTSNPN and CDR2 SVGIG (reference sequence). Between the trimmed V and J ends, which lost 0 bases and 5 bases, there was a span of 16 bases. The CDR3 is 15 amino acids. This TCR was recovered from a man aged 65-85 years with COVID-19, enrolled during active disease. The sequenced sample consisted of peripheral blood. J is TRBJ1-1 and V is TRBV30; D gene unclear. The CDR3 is CAWSVREGWRTEAFF. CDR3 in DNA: TGTGCCTGGAGTGTACGGGAAGGGTGGAGAACTGAAGCTTTCTTT.